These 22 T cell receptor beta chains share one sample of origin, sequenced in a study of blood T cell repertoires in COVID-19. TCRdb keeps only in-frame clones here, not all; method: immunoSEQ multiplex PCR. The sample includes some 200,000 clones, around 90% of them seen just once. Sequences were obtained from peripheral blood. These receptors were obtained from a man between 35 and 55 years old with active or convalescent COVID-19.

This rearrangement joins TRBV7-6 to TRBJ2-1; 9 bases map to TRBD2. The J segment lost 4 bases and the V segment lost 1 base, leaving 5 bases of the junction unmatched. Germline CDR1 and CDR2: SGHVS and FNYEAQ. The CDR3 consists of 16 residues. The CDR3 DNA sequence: TGTGCCAGCAGCTTAGAATTAGCGGGGGAATACAATGAGCAGTTCTTC. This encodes CASSLELAGEYNEQFF.

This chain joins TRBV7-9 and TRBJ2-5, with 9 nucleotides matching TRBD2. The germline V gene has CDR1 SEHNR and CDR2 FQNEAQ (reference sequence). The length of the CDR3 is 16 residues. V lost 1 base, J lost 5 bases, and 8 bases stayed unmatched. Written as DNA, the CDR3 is TGTGCCAGCAGCTTAGAGGCTAGCGGGGTTCGGGAGACCCAGTACTTC. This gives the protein CASSLEASGVRETQYF.

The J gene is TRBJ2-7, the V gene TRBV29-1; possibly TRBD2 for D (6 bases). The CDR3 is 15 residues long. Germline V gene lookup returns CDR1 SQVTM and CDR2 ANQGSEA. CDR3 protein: CKEAEAGTQVYEQYF. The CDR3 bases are TGCAAAGAGGCCGAAGCCGGGACTCAGGTTTACGAGCAGTACTTC.

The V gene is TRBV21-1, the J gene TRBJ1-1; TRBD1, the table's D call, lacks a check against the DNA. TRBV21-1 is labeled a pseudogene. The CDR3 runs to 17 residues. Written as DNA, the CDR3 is TGTGCCAGCAGCAGCCAAGGACAGCAAATTTTGAACACTGAAGCTTTCTTT. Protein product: CASSSQGQQILNTEAFF.

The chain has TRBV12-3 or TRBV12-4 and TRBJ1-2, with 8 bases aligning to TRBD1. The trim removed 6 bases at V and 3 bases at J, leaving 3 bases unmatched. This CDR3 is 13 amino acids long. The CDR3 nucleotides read TGTGCCAGCAGCAGGGGGCCCTACTATGGCTACACCTTC. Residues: CASSRGPYYGYTF.

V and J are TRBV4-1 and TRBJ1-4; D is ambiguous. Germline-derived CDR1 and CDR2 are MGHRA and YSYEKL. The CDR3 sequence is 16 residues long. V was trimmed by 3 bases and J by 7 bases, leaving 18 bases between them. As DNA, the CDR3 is TGCGCCAGCAGCCAGTACAGAGGGAAGGTCGGTGAAAAACTGTTTTTT. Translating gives CASSQYRGKVGEKLFF.

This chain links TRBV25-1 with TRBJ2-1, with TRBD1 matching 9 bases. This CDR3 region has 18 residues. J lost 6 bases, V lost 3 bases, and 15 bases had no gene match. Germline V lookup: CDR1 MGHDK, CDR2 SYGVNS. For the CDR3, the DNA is TGTGCCAGCAGTGAGCCTCCAGGGACAGGGTTAAGGTTCAATGAGCAGTTCTTC. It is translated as CASSEPPGTGLRFNEQFF. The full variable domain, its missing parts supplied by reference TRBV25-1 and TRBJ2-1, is EADIYQTPRYLVIGTGKKITLECSQTMGHDKMYWYQQDPGMELHLIHYSYGVNSTEKGDLSSESTVSRIRTEHFPLTLESARPSHTSQYLCASSEPPGTGLRFNEQFFGPGTRLTVL.

The CDR3 sequence is CASTITGGPYEQYF. The DNA of the CDR3 is TGTGCCAGCACAATAACAGGGGGGCCCTACGAGCAGTACTTC. This sequence joins TRBV6-5 and TRBJ2-7; 8 bases are shared with TRBD1. Germline loops: CDR1 MNHEY, CDR2 SVGAGI. The V segment lost 7 bases and the J segment 2 bases; nucleotides outside the gene matches: 7. The length of the CDR3 is 14 residues.

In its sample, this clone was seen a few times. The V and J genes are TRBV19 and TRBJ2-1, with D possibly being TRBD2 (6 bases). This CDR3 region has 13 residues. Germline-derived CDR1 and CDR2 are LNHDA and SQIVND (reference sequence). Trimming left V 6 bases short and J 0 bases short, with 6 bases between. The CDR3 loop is CASSGSSYNEQFF. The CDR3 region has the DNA TGTGCCAGTAGCGGGAGCTCCTACAATGAGCAGTTCTTC.

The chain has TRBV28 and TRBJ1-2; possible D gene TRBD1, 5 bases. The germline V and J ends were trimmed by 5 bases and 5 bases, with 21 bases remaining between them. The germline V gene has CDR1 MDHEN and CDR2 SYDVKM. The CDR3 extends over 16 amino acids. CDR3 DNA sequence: TGTGCCAGCAGTCAGGACAAGGACGGCGGCGCGTATGGCTACACCTTC. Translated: CASSQDKDGGAYGYTF.

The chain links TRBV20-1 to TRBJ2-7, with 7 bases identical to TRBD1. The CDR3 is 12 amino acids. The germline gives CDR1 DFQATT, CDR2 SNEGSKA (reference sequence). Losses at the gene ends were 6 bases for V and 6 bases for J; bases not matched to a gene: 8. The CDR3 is CSASRRQGEQYF. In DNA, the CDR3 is TGCAGTGCCAGTAGGAGACAGGGCGAGCAGTACTTC.

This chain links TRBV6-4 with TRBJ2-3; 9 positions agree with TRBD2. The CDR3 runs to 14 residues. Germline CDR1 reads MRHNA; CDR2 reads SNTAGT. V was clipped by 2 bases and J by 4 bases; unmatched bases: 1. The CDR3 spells CASSDIAGADTQYF. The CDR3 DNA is TGTGCCAGCAGTGACATAGCGGGGGCAGATACGCAGTATTTT.

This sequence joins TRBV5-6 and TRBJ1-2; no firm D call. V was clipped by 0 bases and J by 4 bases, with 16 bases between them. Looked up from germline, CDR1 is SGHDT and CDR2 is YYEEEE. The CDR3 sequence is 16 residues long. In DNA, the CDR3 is TGTGCCAGCAGCTTGGGGGGAGGCGGAATCAGCTATGGCTACACCTTC. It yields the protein CASSLGGGGISYGYTF. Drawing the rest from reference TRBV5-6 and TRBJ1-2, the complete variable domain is DAGVTQSPTHLIKTRGQQVTLRCSPKSGHDTVSWYQQALGQGPQFIFQYYEEEERQRGNFPDRFSGHQFPNYSSELNVNALLLGDSALYLCASSLGGGGISYGYTFGSGTRLTVV.

The CDR3 reads CASSSSSGFLEQYF. In DNA form, the CDR3 reads TGTGCCAGCAGCTCCTCATCGGGTTTTCTCGAGCAGTACTTC. The chain couples TRBV7-2 to TRBJ2-7; D uncertain. The CDR3 totals 14 residues. CDR1 and CDR2 (germline): SGHTA, FQGNSA. Trimming cost V 4 bases and J 6 bases, with 16 bases left between them.

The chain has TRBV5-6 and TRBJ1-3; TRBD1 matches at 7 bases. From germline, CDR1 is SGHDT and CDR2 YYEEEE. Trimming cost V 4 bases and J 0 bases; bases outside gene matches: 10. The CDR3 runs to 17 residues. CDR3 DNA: TGTGCCAGCAGCACACCGACAGGGCTACCCTCTGGAAACACCATATATTTT. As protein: CASSTPTGLPSGNTIYF.

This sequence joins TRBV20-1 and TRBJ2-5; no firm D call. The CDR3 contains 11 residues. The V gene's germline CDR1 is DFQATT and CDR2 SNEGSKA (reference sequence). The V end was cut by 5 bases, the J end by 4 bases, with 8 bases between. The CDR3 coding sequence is TGCAGTGCTCTAAGTTCAGAGACCCAGTACTTC. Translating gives CSALSSETQYF.

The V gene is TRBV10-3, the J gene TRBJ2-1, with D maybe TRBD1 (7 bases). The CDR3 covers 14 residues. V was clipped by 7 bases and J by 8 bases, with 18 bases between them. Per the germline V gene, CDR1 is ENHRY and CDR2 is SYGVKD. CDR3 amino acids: CAIMRQGEVDEQFF. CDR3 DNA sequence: TGTGCCATCATGAGGCAGGGGGAGGTCGATGAGCAGTTCTTC.

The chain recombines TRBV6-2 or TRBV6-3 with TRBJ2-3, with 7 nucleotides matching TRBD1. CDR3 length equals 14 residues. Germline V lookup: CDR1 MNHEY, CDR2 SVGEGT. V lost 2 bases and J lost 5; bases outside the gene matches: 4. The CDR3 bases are TGTGCCAGCAGTTACGCACAGGGGTTAGATACGCAGTATTTT. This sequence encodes CASSYAQGLDTQYF.

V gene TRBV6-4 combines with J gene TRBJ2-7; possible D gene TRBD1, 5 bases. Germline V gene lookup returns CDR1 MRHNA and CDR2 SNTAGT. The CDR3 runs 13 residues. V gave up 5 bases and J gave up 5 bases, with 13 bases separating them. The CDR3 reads CASSKTGAHEQYF. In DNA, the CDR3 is TGTGCCAGCAGTAAAACAGGTGCCCACGAGCAGTACTTC.

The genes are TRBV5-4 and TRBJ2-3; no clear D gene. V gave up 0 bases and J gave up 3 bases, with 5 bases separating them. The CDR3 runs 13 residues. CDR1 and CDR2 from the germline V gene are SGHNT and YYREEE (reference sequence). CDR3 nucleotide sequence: TGTGCCAGCAGCTTGGCTCGGACAGATACGCAGTATTTT. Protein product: CASSLARTDTQYF.

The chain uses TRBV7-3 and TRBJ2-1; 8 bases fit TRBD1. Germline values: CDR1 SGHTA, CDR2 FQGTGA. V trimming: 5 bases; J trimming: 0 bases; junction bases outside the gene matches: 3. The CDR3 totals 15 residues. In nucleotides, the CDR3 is TGTGCCAGCAGCCCCGGACAGGGCTCCTACAATGAGCAGTTCTTC. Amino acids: CASSPGQGSYNEQFF.

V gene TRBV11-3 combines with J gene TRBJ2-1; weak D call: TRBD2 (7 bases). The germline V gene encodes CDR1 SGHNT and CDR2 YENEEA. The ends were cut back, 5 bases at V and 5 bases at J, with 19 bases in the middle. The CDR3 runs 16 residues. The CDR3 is CASSLSTRGGNNEQFF. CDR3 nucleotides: TGTGCCAGCAGCCTTTCGACTAGGGGGGGGAACAATGAGCAGTTCTTC.